This T cell receptor beta chain is from a study of response to subunit inactivated influenza vaccine. Study-level results: Authors suggested seasonal influenza vaccinations each recruit few new T cells.

Trimming removed 3 bases from V and 6 bases from J, with 12 bases in between. The CDR3 length is 14 residues. This clonotype was recorded at least ten times. Its antigen is undetermined. TCRdb analysed the RT-PCR reads with MiXCR anew, one entry per CDR3 protein. Of under 950,000 distinct CDR3 sequences listed, roughly 20% are singletons. The sample consisted of PBMCs from blood, taken 5 days after vaccination. This sequence originates from a man between 45 and 60 years old who received an inactivated influenza vaccine. V and J are TRBV12-3 or TRBV12-4 and TRBJ2-1; tentatively, D is TRBD1 or TRBD2 (5 bases each). The CDR3 sequence is CASSFSSGLNEQFF. DNA for the CDR3: TGTGCCAGCAGTTTCTCCTCGGGGCTCAATGAGCAGTTCTTC.